Listed here are 22 T cell receptor beta chains from one sample, sequenced in a study of blood T cell repertoires in COVID-19. Generated by immunoSEQ multiplex PCR, the TCRdb table keeps only in-frame clones and is missing some. The sample shows 180,000 or so clones, nearly 80% of them seen only once. The sample comprised PBMCs or T cells enriched from blood (not recorded which). Receptors were obtained from a man in his sixties who had been exposed to COVID-19.

The rearrangement joins TRBV30 to TRBJ1-2; 7 nucleotides line up with TRBD1. Trimming cost V 4 bases and J 7 bases; bases outside gene matches: 9. The CDR3 contains 13 residues. Germline V gene sequence: CDR1 GTSNPN, CDR2 SVGIG (reference sequence). The CDR3 DNA follows: TGTGCCTGGAATGTAGGGGGCCGGTCTGGCTACACCTTC. Protein: CAWNVGGRSGYTF.

The chain uses TRBV14 and TRBJ2-7; 7 bases are a match to TRBD1. The trim removed 4 bases at V and 6 bases at J, leaving 6 bases unmatched. The CDR3 consists of 13 residues. Germline V gives CDR1 SGHDN, CDR2 FVKESK. CDR3 DNA sequence: TGTGCCAGCAGCCCGTCCAGGGGGAGCGAGCAGTACTTC. Translating it yields CASSPSRGSEQYF. The full variable domain, with the rest looked up from reference TRBV14 and TRBJ2-7, is EAGVTQFPSHSVIEKGQTVTLRCDPISGHDNLYWYRRVMGKEIKFLLHFVKESKQDESGMPNNRFLAERTGGTYSTLKVQPAELEDSGVYFCASSPSRGSEQYFGPGTRLTVT.

The chain couples TRBV27 to TRBJ1-1, with D perhaps TRBD1 (6 bases). CDR3 size: 14 residues. Germline CDR1 MNHEY, CDR2 SMNVEV (reference sequence). Trimming took off 3 bases at V and 4 bases at J, with 12 bases between the two ends. This CDR3 is CASSLETGITEAFF. The CDR3 nucleotides are TGTGCCAGCAGTTTGGAAACAGGGATCACTGAAGCTTTCTTT.

V gene TRBV7-3 combines with J gene TRBJ1-4; 10 bases fit TRBD1. Germline CDR1 reads SGHTA; CDR2 reads FQGTGA. The CDR3 sequence is 15 residues long. Unmatched junction bases numbered 5, after V lost 5 bases and J lost 5 bases. CDR3 loop: CASSPTGGRNEKLFF. In DNA, the CDR3 is TGTGCCAGCAGCCCGACAGGGGGCCGAAATGAAAAACTGTTTTTT.

The gene calls are TRBV30 and TRBJ1-2, with D tentatively TRBD1 (5 bases). The CDR3 is made up of 12 amino acids. The V end was cut by 4 bases, the J end by 7 bases, with 13 bases between. CDR1 and CDR2 (germline): GTSNPN, SVGIG (reference sequence). The CDR3 DNA follows: TGTGCCTGGACGGGGGATGTAGTTGGCTACACCTTC. Translating it yields CAWTGDVVGYTF.

The J gene is TRBJ1-4, the V gene TRBV7-3; 11 nucleotides agree with TRBD1. The CDR3 covers 16 residues. V lost 6 bases to trimming and J lost 3 bases; unmatched junction nucleotides: 6. Germline assignment: CDR1 SGHTA and CDR2 FQGTGA. CDR3 amino acids: CASSLDRGPSNEKLFF. In DNA, the CDR3 is TGTGCCAGCAGTTTGGACAGGGGGCCATCTAATGAAAAACTGTTTTTT.

J is TRBJ1-3 and V is TRBV5-1; D might be TRBD1 (5 bases). Trimming removed 4 bases from V and 2 bases from J, with 16 bases in between. The CDR3 consists of 16 residues. In germline, CDR1 is SGHRS, CDR2 YFSETQ. Here the CDR3 DNA reads TGCGCCAGCAGCACCAGTGCAGGGTCAACTGGAAACACCATATATTTT. Encoded protein: CASSTSAGSTGNTIYF.

A word on this clone: It is unclear where the CDR3 begins or ends on the DNA, so no DNA is shown, and the CDR3 is as TCRdb lists it. The chain employs TRBV21-1 and TRBJ2-3; no check of the table's D call, TRBD2, against the DNA was made. TRBV21-1 is shown as a pseudogene. Including both end residues, the CDR3 is 17 amino acids long. The CDR3 is CASSKWGSGSSTDTQYF.

Details on this clone: The germline gene is not matched at one end of the junction; a read error may be the cause. The chain has TRBV19 and TRBJ1-3; D is perhaps TRBD1 (5 bases). Germline CDR1 is LNHDA and CDR2 is SQIVND (reference sequence). This CDR3 is 15 amino acids long. CDR3 protein: CASRIDRFSGNTIYF. The CDR3 bases are TGTGCCAGTAGGATAGACAGATTCTCTGGAAACACCATATATTTT.

DNA of the CDR3: TGTGCCACCAGTGATTGGGGGGGGAGCTCCTACAATGAGCAGTTCTTC. It translates to CATSDWGGSSYNEQFF. The chain links TRBV24-1 to TRBJ2-1; 7 nucleotides align to TRBD2. The V gene's germline CDR1 is KGHDR and CDR2 SFDVKD. CDR3 length equals 16 residues. After removal of 2 bases from V and 0 bases from J, the junction contained 3 bases not matched to a gene.

This clone was observed a few times. The chain combines TRBV4-1 with TRBJ2-1; 10 bases match TRBD2. This CDR3 has 19 residues. Germline CDR1 MGHRA, CDR2 YSYEKL. V lost 0 bases and J lost 0; bases outside the gene matches: 8. The chain's CDR3 is CASSQDRLAGDSSYNEQFF. The DNA for the CDR3 is TGCGCCAGCAGCCAAGATAGGCTAGCGGGAGACAGCTCCTACAATGAGCAGTTCTTC.

For this clone: The sample contains more than one DNA sequence encoding this CDR3. V is TRBV5-4 and J is TRBJ2-7, with D hard to call. Germline CDR1 and CDR2: SGHNT and YYREEE (reference sequence). V was clipped by 3 bases and J by 2 bases, with 3 bases between them. The CDR3 runs to 11 residues. The CDR3 sequence: CASSSAYEQYF. For the CDR3, the DNA is TGTGCCAGCAGCTCGGCCTACGAGCAGTACTTC.

The rearrangement uses TRBV10-2 and TRBJ2-6; D is possibly TRBD2 (7 bases). There are 16 residues in the CDR3. Germline V gives CDR1 WSHSY, CDR2 SAAADI. Trimming stripped 5 bases from V and 4 bases from J, with 15 bases between. CDR3 DNA: TGCGCCAGCAGTTGGGGAGGGGGGACCGGGGCCAACGTCCTGACTTTC. This translates into CASSWGGGTGANVLTF.

This clone has more than one count but fewer than ten. The chain combines TRBV10-1 with TRBJ2-2, with 7 bases that match TRBD2. Germline V gene sequence: CDR1 WNHNN, CDR2 SYGVQD (reference sequence). V lost 2 bases, J lost 6 bases, and 6 bases stayed unmatched. There are 15 residues in the CDR3. CDR3 residues: CASSERRGGAGELFF. CDR3 DNA: TGCGCCAGCAGTGAGCGGCGGGGAGGGGCCGGGGAGCTGTTTTTT.

The CDR3 reads CAWSAEEQPQHF. The CDR3 DNA follows: TGTGCCTGGAGTGCCGAGGAGCAGCCCCAGCATTTT. The chain recombines TRBV30 with TRBJ1-5; no reliable D call. Germline lookup yields CDR1 GTSNPN and CDR2 SVGIG (reference sequence). Trimming took 1 base from V and 7 from J, leaving 8 bases between them. The CDR3 runs 12 residues.

In nucleotides, the CDR3 is TGCAGCGTTGAAGCCCAACTAGCGGGAGGGCCGGGTACGCAGTATTTT. Amino acid sequence: CSVEAQLAGGPGTQYF. V is TRBV29-1 and J is TRBJ2-3; TRBD2 matches 13 bases. This CDR3 has 16 amino acids. Trimming removed 1 base from V and 8 bases from J; junction bases left unmatched: 9. Germline CDR1 SQVTM, CDR2 ANQGSEA.

The chain links TRBV6-5 to TRBJ1-2, with a weak D call TRBD1 (6 bases). Trimming left V 5 bases short and J 5 bases short, with 15 bases between. The germline V gene has CDR1 MNHEY and CDR2 SVGAGI. The CDR3 contains 14 residues. In DNA form, the CDR3 reads TGTGCCAGCAGTACAGTCAGGGGATGGTATGGCTACACCTTC. Protein sequence: CASSTVRGWYGYTF.

The V and J genes are TRBV25-1 and TRBJ1-1, with 7 bases matching TRBD1. V lost 10 bases to trimming and J lost 0 bases; unmatched junction nucleotides: 2. CDR1 is MGHDK, CDR2 SYGVNS, per germline. The CDR3 has 12 amino acids. CDR3 loop: CATGGLNTEAFF. In DNA form, the CDR3 reads TGTGCCACAGGGGGTTTGAACACTGAAGCTTTCTTT.

V gene TRBV7-2 combines with J gene TRBJ2-2; a weak D match, TRBD1 (5 bases). V was shortened by 1 base and J by 4 bases, with 7 bases between the two germline ends. The CDR3 runs 14 residues. Germline V lookup: CDR1 SGHTA, CDR2 FQGNSA. The CDR3 loop reads CASSLVQGTGELFF. Written as DNA, the CDR3 is TGTGCCAGCAGCTTAGTTCAGGGCACCGGGGAGCTGTTTTTT.

In the case of this clone: One junction end disagrees with the germline gene, perhaps due to a read error. The gene calls are TRBV27 and TRBJ1-5, with D perhaps matching TRBD1 (6 bases). Germline V CDR1 and CDR2: MNHEY, SMNVEV (reference sequence). The CDR3 spans 16 residues. CDR3 in amino acids: CASSLQSVGGNQPQHF. In DNA form, the CDR3 reads TGTGCCAGCAGTTTACAGAGCGTTGGGGGCAATCAGCCTCAGCATTTT.

The rearrangement joins TRBV3-1 (or the pseudogene TRBV3-2) to TRBJ2-7; the D gene is possibly TRBD2 (6 bases). Germline CDR1 and CDR2: LGHDT and YNNKEL (reference sequence). The CDR3 is 15 residues long. Trimming removed 1 base from V and 3 bases from J, with 13 bases in between. This CDR3 reads CASSQGQTGLYEQYF. The CDR3 DNA is TGTGCCAGCAGCCAAGGGCAAACGGGACTCTACGAGCAGTACTTC.

This clone was counted a few times. The chain is built from TRBV7-3 and TRBJ1-1; no definite D call. Per germline, CDR1 SGHTA and CDR2 FQGTGA. CDR3 length: 13 amino acids. Trimming left V 2 bases short and J 1 base short, with 5 bases between. CDR3 in DNA: TGTGCCAGCAGCTTAGGGCAGAACACTGAAGCTTTCTTT. Encoded protein: CASSLGQNTEAFF.